The rows below give T cell receptor beta chains drawn from one sample of a study of blood T cell repertoires in COVID-19. The repertoire was sequenced with immunoSEQ multiplex PCR; TCRdb's copy has only in-frame clones and lacks some. The sample records 75,000 to 100,000 clones, more than 70% being singletons. The specimen was peripheral blood. These receptors were taken from a human donor with acute or convalescent COVID-19. The donor label of this sample is uncertain. Each CDR3 is given with its conserved first and last residue. The D gene is left open where the match is weak. Clone size is stated in some rows and not others, as once, few, many or a class when expanded.

D,J,V,size,DNA,CDR3
TRBD1,TRBJ2-2,TRBV6-5,-,TGTGCCAGCAGGCTTCCAGGGGGCACCGGGGAGCTGTTTTTT,CASRLPGGTGELFF
TRBD1,TRBJ1-3,TRBV28,few,TGTGCCAGCAGCCTCCAGGGGGCGGGAAACACCATATATTTT,CASSLQGAGNTIYF
TRBD1,TRBJ1-1,TRBV7-3,-,TGTGCCAGCAGCCCACGAGGGGGCAGAAACACTGAAGCTTTCTTT,CASSPRGGRNTEAFF
TRBD1,TRBJ2-2,TRBV29-1,-,TGCAGCGTTAGTTCTGGGACAGGGGTCACCGGGGAGCTGTTTTTT,CSVSSGTGVTGELFF
-,TRBJ2-2,TRBV7-2,-,TGTGCCAGCAGTTCCGGTGGGTTGAGGACCGGGGAGCTGTTTTTT,CASSSGGLRTGELFF
TRBD1,TRBJ1-4,TRBV10-2,-,TGCGCCAGCAGTGAGTTCCGGGACAGGGGCAGGAATGAAAAACTGTTTTTT,CASSEFRDRGRNEKLFF
-,TRBJ1-1,TRBV6-5,few,TGTGCCAGCAGTTACACTGAACTCCTGAACACTGAAGCTTTCTTT,CASSYTELLNTEAFF
TRBD1,TRBJ2-5,TRBV7-6,-,TGTGCCAGCAGCTTAGGTGGGACAGCCTTTCAAGAGACCCAGTACTTC,CASSLGGTAFQETQYF
-,TRBJ2-7,TRBV19,-,TGTGCCAGTAGTATAGGAATCAGCGGGCGGTTCTACGAGCAGTACTTC,CASSIGISGRFYEQYF
TRBD2,TRBJ2-4,TRBV28,once,TGTGCCAGCAGTTCACTACTAGCGGGGGCGCTAGCCAAAAACATTCAGTACTTC,CASSSLLAGALAKNIQYF
-,TRBJ2-1,TRBV10-1,-,TGCGCCAGCAGTGACAGGAGGTATGAGCAGTTCTTC,CASSDRRYEQFF
-,TRBJ1-6,TRBV27,-,TGTGCCAGCAGTTTCTGGCCGACAGCCACTAATTCACCCCTCCACTTT,CASSFWPTATNSPLHF
TRBD2,TRBJ2-1,TRBV11-2,-,TGTGCCAGCAGCTTGGACATAGCGGGGGGGCTAAATGAGCAGTTCTTC,CASSLDIAGGLNEQFF
-,TRBJ2-7,TRBV5-4,once,TGTGCCAGCAGCATTGGACAAGGGGTGTACGAGCAGTACTTC,CASSIGQGVYEQYF
TRBD2,TRBJ2-5,TRBV9,-,TGTGCCAGCAGCGTAGCCGGGGGGCAAGAGACCCAGTACTTC,CASSVAGGQETQYF
-,TRBJ1-5,TRBV7-8,-,TGTGCCAGCAGCTTAACCGGAGACGGGAGTCAGCCCCAGCATTTT,CASSLTGDGSQPQHF
TRBD2,TRBJ2-5,TRBV4-1,-,TGCGCCAGCAGCCAAGATGGGGGGGGCCAAGAGACCCAGTACTTC,CASSQDGGGQETQYF
TRBD1,TRBJ1-2,TRBV10-3,-,TGTGCCATCACTCCGGGACAGGGGGTCCCTAACTATGGCTACACCTTC,CAITPGQGVPNYGYTF
TRBD1,TRBJ2-5,TRBV5-1,once,TGCGCCAGCAGCTTGGATACAGGGGGCTGGGAGACCCAGTACTTC,CASSLDTGGWETQYF
TRBD1,TRBJ1-6,TRBV9,-,TGTGCCAGCAGCCCCACCGGTCGGGACAGTTATTCACCCCTCCACTTT,CASSPTGRDSYSPLHF
TRBD1,TRBJ1-6,TRBV10-3,-,TGTGCCATCAGGGGACAGGGGGGAAATTCACCCCTCCACTTT,CAIRGQGGNSPLHF
-,TRBJ2-7,TRBV5-1,once,TGCGCCAGCAGCCCAGCTACAGGGTTCCACGAGCAGTACTTC,CASSPATGFHEQYF
TRBD1,TRBJ2-5,TRBV5-1,-,TGCGCCAGCAGCTTGGAGGGACAGGGGGCAAGGGAGACCCAGTACTTC,CASSLEGQGARETQYF
TRBD2,TRBJ2-2,TRBV7-2,once,TGTGCCAGCAGCCCCCAGCGGGGGAAGAACACCGGGGAGCTGTTTTTT,CASSPQRGKNTGELFF
-,TRBJ1-2,TRBV30,-,TGTGCCTGGACTGGCATGCGGGACGGCTACACCTTC,CAWTGMRDGYTF
-,TRBJ1-2,TRBV28,-,TGTGCCAGCAGTTTGAGCCAGGGATCCTACGGCTACACCTTC,CASSLSQGSYGYTF
-,TRBJ2-7,TRBV27,-,TGTGCCAGCAGTTCCCCGACCCTAGGCTCCTACGAGCAGTACTTC,CASSSPTLGSYEQYF
TRBD2,TRBJ2-3,TRBV4-3,-,TGCGCCAGCAGCCTGTCGGACGGGGGGACCACAGATACGCAGTATTTT,CASSLSDGGTTDTQYF
TRBD1,TRBJ2-7,TRBV19,-,TGTGCCAGTAGTATCGGGGACAGGAACCCCTACGAGCAGTACTTC,CASSIGDRNPYEQYF
TRBD1,TRBJ2-7,TRBV10-3,-,TGTGCCTCTACCGGGACAGGGAGCGACGAGCAGTACTTC,CASTGTGSDEQYF
-,TRBJ2-1,TRBV28,-,TGTGCCAGCTCCCTTCGGGGTAATGAGCAGTTCTTC,CASSLRGNEQFF
TRBD1,TRBJ1-6,TRBV28,once,TGTGCCAGCAGTCCTCCGGGACAGTATAATTCACCCCTCCACTTT,CASSPPGQYNSPLHF
TRBD1,TRBJ2-2,TRBV7-2,-,TGTGCCAGCAGCTTAGGGGGACAGGGAACCGGGGAGCTGTTTTTT,CASSLGGQGTGELFF
TRBD1,TRBJ2-2,TRBV10-2,-,TGCGCCAGCTCCTCCGGACAGGGGGCGAGGACCGGGGAGCTGTTTTTT,CASSSGQGARTGELFF
-,TRBJ2-1,TRBV2,-,TGTGCCAGCGGAGGGGAAGGGAACGCCTACAATGAGCAGTTCTTC,CASGGEGNAYNEQFF
-,TRBJ2-3,TRBV5-6,-,TGTGCCAGCAGCCACTGGCGGTGGGGCGGGAAAGATACGCAGTATTTT,CASSHWRWGGKDTQYF
TRBD1,TRBJ2-2,TRBV5-4,-,TGTGCCAGCAGCTCCCGCCGGCGGACAGGGGGATACACCGGGGAGCTGTTTTTT,CASSSRRRTGGYTGELFF
-,TRBJ1-1,TRBV11-3,once,TGTGCCAGCAGTGCAGGTCGTAGGGGCACTGAAGCTTTCTTT,CASSAGRRGTEAFF
-,TRBJ1-1,TRBV7-6,-,TGTGCCAGCAGCCCACGGTTGAACACTGAAGCTTTCTTT,CASSPRLNTEAFF
-,TRBJ1-1,TRBV3-1/TRBV3-2,-,TGTGCCAGCAGCCAAGTGATGAGGGATAGGGCTTTCTTT,CASSQVMRDRAFF
TRBD1,TRBJ1-1,TRBV5-6,medium-sized,TGTGCCAGCAGCTTTAGTGTGACAGGGGTCACTGAAGCTTTCTTT,CASSFSVTGVTEAFF
-,TRBJ1-1,TRBV28,-,TGTGCCAGCAGTGCGGCGGGCAGATTGAACACTGAAGCTTTCTTT,CASSAAGRLNTEAFF
-,TRBJ1-2,TRBV28,-,TGTGCCAGCAGACGATGGGACACGTATACTTATGGCTACACCTTC,CASRRWDTYTYGYTF
-,TRBJ1-5,TRBV28,-,TGTGCCAGCAGCCAGGACAATCAGCCCCAGCATTTT,CASSQDNQPQHF
-,TRBJ2-3,TRBV12-2,-,TGTGCAAGTCGCTCATCCCCCGGACTAGCGGGGACCACAGATACGCAGTATTTT,CASRSSPGLAGTTDTQYF
-,TRBJ2-3,TRBV3-1/TRBV3-2,-,TGTGCCAGCAGCCAAGATCTCTGGGCACACACAGATACGCAGTATTTT,CASSQDLWAHTDTQYF
-,TRBJ1-4,TRBV11-2,-,TGTGCCAGCAGTCCCCGTTTAGGGGTGGGAGAAAAACTGTTTTTT,CASSPRLGVGEKLFF
-,TRBJ1-1,TRBV7-9,-,TGTGCCAGCAGCCTAGGTCACGGCGGGAACACTGAAGCTTTCTTT,CASSLGHGGNTEAFF